This entry describes one TCR beta chain. The antigen remains unidentified. The entry originates in a study of T cell responses to AZD1222 COVID-19 vaccine. Regarding the study as a whole: Increases in Spike-specific TCR breadth and depth were seen after two AZD1222 doses. Baseline serology detected seropositivity in only 5 to 7 AZD1222 recipients. A mostly white British donor set with more females was recruited, and clonal diversity was possibly underestimated.

Per germline, CDR1 SGHRS and CDR2 YFSETQ. The length of the CDR3 is 16 residues. V lost 0 bases and J 1 base, leaving 13 bases between the germline ends. Generated by immunoSEQ multiplex PCR, the TCRdb table keeps only in-frame clones and is missing some. This sample carries tens of thousands of clones, around 80% of them seen once, and the ten largest clones take 47%. The chain couples TRBV5-1 to TRBJ1-1; TRBD1 might be the D (5 bases). The origin of this receptor is an adult who received the AZD1222 COVID-19 vaccine. Sequenced here: peripheral blood, sampled 28 days after the second AZD1222 dose. The CDR3 nucleotides are TGCGCCAGCAGCTTGGTACTGGGGCCAGGGAACACTGAAGCTTTCTTT. Its protein product is CASSLVLGPGNTEAFF.